Following are 21 T cell receptor beta chains from one sample sequenced in a study of technical replicates of blood from a few donors. Assay used: immunoSEQ multiplex PCR; TCRdb lists only in-frame clones, some missing. The data hold about 78,000 clones, with 85% to 95% observed a single time. Sequencing used T cells isolated from PBMCs. These receptors were collected from a human donor in good health.

This chain connects TRBV11-2 to TRBJ2-7; 11 positions match TRBD1. CDR3 length: 15 residues. The germline V gene has CDR1 SGHAT and CDR2 FQNNGV. With V trimmed by 3 bases and J by 3 bases, 4 bases remained unmatched. The chain's CDR3 is CASSFGTGGYYEQYF. The CDR3 DNA reads TGTGCCAGCAGCTTCGGGACAGGGGGGTACTACGAGCAGTACTTC.

This rearrangement joins TRBV9 to TRBJ2-5, with 13 bases aligning to TRBD2. Germline CDR1 and CDR2: SGDLS and YYNGEE. The CDR3 sequence is 18 residues long. The junction had 13 bases not matched to a gene; V was cut back by 4 bases and J by 4 bases. The CDR3, as DNA: TGTGCCAGCAGCCCTACTAGTGGACTAGCGGGAGTATCAGAGACCCAGTACTTC. Protein product: CASSPTSGLAGVSETQYF.

This chain connects TRBV7-2 to TRBJ2-1; 7 bases are a match to TRBD1. The CDR3 has 12 amino acids. V dropped 6 bases and J dropped 7; count of bases not matched to a gene: 3. Germline V gene data show CDR1 as SGHTA and CDR2 as FQGNSA. This CDR3 is CASSPQGNEQFF. CDR3 DNA sequence: TGTGCCAGCAGTCCACAGGGGAATGAGCAGTTCTTC.

The V and J genes are TRBV4-2 and TRBJ2-5, with 7 nucleotides matching TRBD2. Losses at the gene ends were 4 bases for V and 5 bases for J; bases not matched to a gene: 10. Germline assignment: CDR1 LGHNA and CDR2 YNFKEQ. The CDR3 totals 15 residues. For the CDR3, the DNA is TGTGCCAGCAGCCGAGCGGGACTTGTGGGGGAGACCCAGTACTTC. It codes for CASSRAGLVGETQYF.

This clone appeared once. The chain employs TRBV5-6 and TRBJ1-2, with D hard to call. The germline V gene encodes CDR1 SGHDT and CDR2 YYEEEE. The germline V and J ends were trimmed by 4 bases and 8 bases, with 15 bases remaining between them. This CDR3 region has 13 residues. The CDR3 nucleotides read TGTGCCAGCAGCCCGGGTCTACAAATGGGCTACACCTTC. As protein: CASSPGLQMGYTF.

The J gene is TRBJ2-4, the V gene TRBV28, with D tentatively TRBD1 (8 bases). CDR3 length: 18 residues. Germline values: CDR1 MDHEN, CDR2 SYDVKM. Trimming took 5 bases from V and 2 from J, leaving 22 bases between them. Here the CDR3 reads CASSTHRGQGGSKNIQYF. In DNA form, the CDR3 reads TGTGCCAGCAGTACCCACCGAGGACAGGGAGGGTCCAAAAACATTCAGTACTTC.

This chain connects TRBV5-1 to TRBJ1-4; D might be TRBD1 (5 bases). With 5 bases removed from V and 0 bases from J, the gap between germline ends came to 17 bases. CDR3 length: 17 residues. The germline CDR1 and CDR2 sequences are SGHRS and YFSETQ. The CDR3 spells CASRRQGALATNEKLFF. CDR3 coding DNA: TGCGCCAGCAGGAGGCAAGGGGCCTTAGCAACTAATGAAAAACTGTTTTTT.

This clone was picked up one time. The V call is TRBV28, the J call TRBJ1-2; tentatively, D is TRBD1 (6 bases). V lost 5 bases to trimming and J lost 4 bases, with 17 bases between them. The CDR3 extends over 15 amino acids. Germline V gene sequence: CDR1 MDHEN, CDR2 SYDVKM. CDR3 DNA sequence: TGTGCCAGCAGTCCACGGGACACCAGGCCCTATGGCTACACCTTC. Protein product: CASSPRDTRPYGYTF.

This rearrangement joins TRBV5-4 to TRBJ2-5; a weak D match, TRBD2 (6 bases). The CDR3 runs to 15 residues. CDR1 is SGHNT and CDR2 is YYREEE in the germline V gene (reference sequence). Trimming took off 3 bases at V and 5 bases at J, with 17 bases between the two ends. CDR3 sequence: CASSSRDLPWETQYF. In nucleotides, the CDR3 is TGTGCCAGCAGCTCCCGGGACTTACCATGGGAGACCCAGTACTTC.

The chain has TRBV2 and TRBJ2-7; 7 bases map to TRBD2. This CDR3 contains 14 residues. Germline CDR1 is SNHLY and CDR2 is FYNNEI. Trimming removed 7 bases from V and 9 bases from J; junction bases left unmatched: 15. CDR3 in amino acids: CASNSEGGANGQYF. The CDR3 nucleotides read TGTGCCAGCAACTCGGAGGGAGGGGCTAACGGGCAGTACTTC. Complete variable domain (other parts from reference TRBV2 and TRBJ2-7): EPEVTQTPSHQVTQMGQEVILRCVPISNHLYFYWYRQILGQKVEFLVSFYNNEISEKSEIFDDQFSVERPDGSNFTLKIRSTKLEDSAMYFCASNSEGGANGQYFGPGTRLTVT.

This clone has a single count. The chain couples TRBV5-1 to TRBJ2-7, with a weak D call TRBD2 (6 bases). This CDR3 comprises 14 residues. Trimming left V 0 bases short and J 6 bases short, with 13 bases between. Germline CDR1 is SGHRS and CDR2 is YFSETQ. The CDR3 nucleotides are TGCGCCAGCAGCTTGGGACTAGGGGATCGCGAGCAGTACTTC. This codes for CASSLGLGDREQYF.

The genes are TRBV4-1 and TRBJ1-5; no clear D. Germline V lookup: CDR1 MGHRA, CDR2 YSYEKL. The CDR3 runs 15 residues. Trimming left V 5 bases short and J 0 bases short, with 11 bases between. CDR3 sequence reads: CASSSGLYSNQPQHF. CDR3 DNA: TGCGCCAGCAGCTCCGGACTCTATAGCAATCAGCCCCAGCATTTT.

A single count supports this clone. CDR3 nucleotides: TGTGCCAGCATGAATACTAAACACTACAATGAGCAGTTCTTC. Translating it yields CASMNTKHYNEQFF. This rearrangement joins TRBV6-6 to TRBJ2-1; D unclear. Germline V gives CDR1 MNHNY, CDR2 SVGAGI (reference sequence). CDR3 length: 14 residues. The V and J ends lost 7 bases and 3 bases respectively, with 13 bases between them.

The chain couples TRBV28 to TRBJ2-5; 14 positions match TRBD2. From germline, CDR1 is MDHEN and CDR2 SYDVKM. V was clipped by 2 bases and J by 4 bases; unmatched bases: 12. The CDR3 contains 19 residues. The CDR3 DNA is TGTGCCAGCAGTTTACCCACCCGACTAGCGGGAGGGCCTGTAGAGACCCAGTACTTC. It encodes CASSLPTRLAGGPVETQYF.

This clone was detected only a few times. This rearrangement joins TRBV6-5 to TRBJ1-5; a possible D gene is TRBD1 (5 bases). CDR1 is MNHEY, CDR2 SVGAGI, per germline. This CDR3 contains 10 residues. V lost 8 bases and J lost 6, with 5 bases in between. The CDR3 sequence is CASGAQPQHF. CDR3 DNA sequence: TGTGCCAGCGGGGCTCAGCCCCAGCATTTT.

The rearrangement uses TRBV30 and TRBJ1-5; weak D call: TRBD1 (6 bases). The CDR3 runs to 16 residues. Between the trimmed V and J ends, which lost 0 bases and 3 bases, there was a span of 15 bases. The germline V gene has CDR1 GTSNPN and CDR2 SVGIG (reference sequence). The CDR3 bases are TGTGCCTGGAGTGTACATGGGTTGGGGGCCAATCAGCCCCAGCATTTT. It translates to CAWSVHGLGANQPQHF.

This chain connects TRBV9 to TRBJ2-3, with TRBD2 as a possible D gene (5 bases). The germline gives CDR1 SGDLS, CDR2 YYNGEE. This CDR3 is 14 amino acids long. The V and J ends lost 0 bases and 4 bases respectively, with 9 bases between them. The CDR3 reads CASSVGTRPDTQYF. The DNA of the CDR3 is TGTGCCAGCAGCGTAGGTACTAGGCCAGATACGCAGTATTTT.

The V gene is TRBV5-1, the J gene TRBJ2-3; 7 bases line up with TRBD2. The CDR3 loop spans 16 amino acids. The V gene end was trimmed by 5 bases and the J gene end by 2 bases; junction bases not matched to a gene: 11. Germline CDR1 is SGHRS and CDR2 is YFSETQ. The CDR3 DNA reads as TGCGCCAGCAGGGCAGAAATAGCGGGCGCCACAGATACGCAGTATTTT. Translation: CASRAEIAGATDTQYF.

The V and J genes are TRBV18 and TRBJ2-1; 7 bases agree with TRBD2. The ends lost 3 bases at V and 8 bases at J; junction bases unmatched: 10. From germline, CDR1 is KGHSH and CDR2 LQKENI. This CDR3 has 15 amino acids. The DNA for the CDR3 is TGTGCCAGCTCACCGACTGGCGGGAGTTGGCATGAGCAGTTCTTC. As protein: CASSPTGGSWHEQFF. Full variable domain (rest looked up from reference TRBV18 and TRBJ2-1): NAGVMQNPRHLVRRRGQEARLRCSPMKGHSHVYWYRQLPEEGLKFMVYLQKENIIDESGMPKERFSAEFPKEGPSILRIQQVVRGDSAAYFCASSPTGGSWHEQFFGPGTRLTVL.

This chain connects TRBV30 to TRBJ1-1, with D perhaps matching TRBD1 (6 bases). The CDR3 has 12 amino acids. The germline CDR1 and CDR2 sequences are GTSNPN and SVGIG (reference sequence). V lost 0 bases, J lost 8 bases, and 10 bases lay in between. The CDR3 reads CAWSVQGSEAFF. CDR3 nucleotides: TGTGCCTGGAGTGTACAGGGTAGCGAAGCTTTCTTT.

The V and J genes are TRBV30 and TRBJ2-5, with TRBD1 matching 10 bases. The CDR3 covers 14 residues. V lost 0 bases, J lost 6 bases, and 4 bases stayed unmatched. The V gene's germline CDR1 is GTSNPN and CDR2 SVGIG (reference sequence). The CDR3 DNA follows: TGTGCCTGGAGTGTGGGGACAGGGGTTCAGACCCAGTACTTC. Protein: CAWSVGTGVQTQYF.